These 2 T cell receptor beta chains came from one sample sequenced in a study of blood T cell repertoires in COVID-19. Clones were read by immunoSEQ multiplex PCR, and TCRdb kept only the in-frame ones, dropping some. Of over 60,000 clones listed, 83% are singletons. The sequenced material came from peripheral blood. Receptor source: a man aged 50-60 years with COVID-19, enrolled during active disease.

V is TRBV28 and J is TRBJ2-2; 7 nucleotides agree with TRBD2. The V and J ends lost 6 bases and 1 base, in that order; junction bases with no gene match: 5. The germline V gene has CDR1 MDHEN and CDR2 SYDVKM. There are 15 residues in the CDR3. CDR3 region: CASRDGTKNTGELFF. The CDR3, as DNA: TGTGCCAGCAGGGACGGGACTAAGAACACCGGGGAGCTGTTTTTT. Based on the CDR3 plus reference TRBV28 and TRBJ2-2, the full variable domain is DVKVTQSSRYLVKRTGEKVFLECVQDMDHENMFWYRQDPGLGLRLIYFSYDVKMKEKGDIPEGYSVSREKKERFSLILESASTNQTSMYLCASRDGTKNTGELFFGEGSRLTVL.

This clone was observed a single time. V and J are TRBV5-1 and TRBJ1-6; D not certain. With 0 bases removed from V and 7 bases from J, the gap between germline ends came to 14 bases. CDR3 length equals 16 residues. Germline values: CDR1 SGHRS, CDR2 YFSETQ. The chain's CDR3 is CASSLAWPEGNSPLHF. The CDR3 DNA reads as TGCGCCAGCAGCTTGGCTTGGCCGGAGGGAAATTCACCCCTCCACTTT.